This is a list of T cell receptor beta chains from one sample in a study of identical twins. TCRdb re-called the 5' RACE reads through MiXCR, storing one row per CDR3 protein. The table shows 1.5 million to 2 million distinct CDR3 sequences, with roughly 35% occurring only once. Input material: cord blood. These receptors were taken from a newborn girl in good health. Both conserved end residues are part of each CDR3. A D gene is named only where the DNA matches it firmly. Not every row has a clone size; where given, it reads once, few, many or a size class.

abundance,d_gene,v_gene,j_gene,CDR3aa,CDR3nt
few,TRBD1,TRBV7-8,TRBJ1-6,CASSLGLGQYNSPLHF,TGTGCCAGCAGCTTAGGTTTGGGACAGTATAATTCACCCCTCCACTTT
few,NA,TRBV28,TRBJ1-5,CASSRWVQPQHF,TGTGCCAGCAGTCGATGGGTTCAGCCCCAGCATTTT
NA,NA,TRBV7-6,TRBJ2-5,CASSMRKKETQYF,TGTGCCAGCAGTATGCGGAAGAAAGAGACCCAGTACTTC
NA,NA,TRBV3-1,TRBJ2-1,CASSQIAGLTYNEQFF,TGTGCCAGCAGCCAAATTGCGGGACTCACCTACAATGAGCAGTTCTTC
NA,NA,TRBV21-1,TRBJ1-4,CASSKGDRGQEKLFF,TGTGCCAGCAGCAAAGGGGACAGGGGGCAAGAAAAACTGTTTTTT
many,NA,TRBV12-3/TRBV12-4,TRBJ1-5,CASSVDPGWPQHF,TGTGCCAGCAGTGTAGACCCCGGTTGGCCCCAGCATTTT
many,NA,TRBV10-3,TRBJ1-5,CAIGDIDQPQHF,TGTGCCATCGGGGACATAGATCAGCCCCAGCATTTT
many,NA,TRBV10-3,TRBJ2-3,CAISRDAPDTQYF,TGTGCCATCAGTCGGGACGCCCCCGATACGCAGTATTTT
NA,TRBD2,TRBV7-2,TRBJ2-3,CASSASASGGITDTQYF,TGTGCCAGCAGCGCCTCGGCTAGCGGCGGAATCACAGATACGCAGTATTTT
NA,NA,TRBV3-1,TRBJ2-3,CASGGATTDTQYF,TGTGCCAGCGGGGGGGCCACGACAGATACGCAGTATTTT
few,NA,TRBV5-1,TRBJ2-1,CASSLTGEYNEQFF,TGCGCCAGCAGCTTGACAGGCGAGTACAATGAGCAGTTCTTC
many,NA,TRBV7-8,TRBJ2-7,CASSLATAYEQYF,TGTGCCAGCAGCTTGGCGACAGCCTACGAGCAGTACTTC
few,NA,TRBV9,TRBJ2-3,CASSVVAGWDTQYF,TGTGCCAGCAGCGTAGTCGCGGGGTGGGATACGCAGTATTTT
few,NA,TRBV3-1,TRBJ2-3,CATKERSGLDTQYF,TGTGCCACCAAAGAACGAAGCGGTTTAGATACGCAGTATTTT
NA,TRBD1,TRBV19,TRBJ1-1,CASLDRGGEAFF,TGTGCCAGTCTTGACAGGGGGGGTGAAGCTTTCTTT
NA,NA,TRBV12-3/TRBV12-4,TRBJ1-6,CASSLGRIDSPLHF,TGTGCCAGCAGTTTAGGAAGGATTGATTCACCCCTCCACTTT
many,NA,TRBV18,TRBJ1-1,CASSPDRLNTEAFF,TGTGCCAGCAGCCCGGACAGACTGAACACTGAAGCTTTCTTT
NA,TRBD2,TRBV7-6,TRBJ2-5,CASSFSSGKETQYF,TGTGCCAGCAGCTTTTCTAGCGGGAAAGAGACCCAGTACTTC
few,NA,TRBV7-2,TRBJ1-1,CASSLGAPNTEAFF,TGTGCCAGCAGCTTAGGGGCCCCGAACACTGAAGCTTTCTTT
NA,TRBD1,TRBV4-1,TRBJ2-7,CASSQRTGAYEQYF,TGCGCCAGCAGCCAAAGGACAGGCGCCTACGAGCAGTACTTC
few,NA,TRBV7-9,TRBJ1-1,CASSPLQTNTEAFF,TGTGCCAGCAGCCCGCTGCAGACGAACACTGAAGCTTTCTTT
NA,NA,TRBV20-1,TRBJ2-1,CSARGLAPREQFF,TGCAGTGCTAGGGGGCTAGCGCCGAGAGAGCAGTTCTTC
NA,NA,TRBV12-3/TRBV12-4,TRBJ2-1,CASSLDIIYNEQFF,TGTGCCAGCAGTTTGGATATTATTTACAATGAGCAGTTCTTC
NA,NA,TRBV7-2,TRBJ2-7,CASTPGLTRGHEQYF,TGTGCCAGCACCCCGGGACTGACGCGCGGACACGAGCAGTACTTC
NA,NA,TRBV15,TRBJ2-4,CATAGVENIQYF,TGTGCCACCGCAGGGGTAGAAAACATTCAGTACTTC
few,NA,TRBV7-2,TRBJ1-2,CASSPDSSPGYGYTF,TGTGCCAGCAGCCCCGACAGTTCCCCTGGCTATGGCTACACCTTC
NA,NA,TRBV7-8,TRBJ2-7,CASSLKRWGFYEQYF,TGTGCCAGCAGCTTGAAGAGGTGGGGCTTCTACGAGCAGTACTTC
NA,NA,TRBV11-3,TRBJ2-1,CASSLGGGQDNEQFF,TGTGCCAGCAGCTTAGGTGGGGGGCAGGACAATGAGCAGTTCTTC
few,NA,TRBV29-1,TRBJ2-7,CSVGNHYEQYF,TGCAGCGTTGGGAATCACTACGAGCAGTACTTC
NA,NA,TRBV5-1,TRBJ1-2,CASSLSGAEVGYGYTF,TGCGCCAGCAGCTTGTCCGGGGCTGAAGTTGGCTATGGCTACACCTTC
few,NA,TRBV21-1,TRBJ2-3,CASSFHRGPTDTQYF,TGTGCCAGCAGCTTTCACAGGGGGCCCACAGATACGCAGTATTTT
NA,NA,TRBV28,TRBJ2-5,CASSQQVETQYF,TGTGCCAGCAGTCAGCAGGTGGAGACCCAGTACTTC
NA,NA,TRBV4-1,TRBJ1-4,CASSQLLGLREKLFF,TGCGCCAGCAGCCAACTATTAGGGTTGCGTGAAAAACTGTTTTTT
few,NA,TRBV6-6,TRBJ2-3,CASSYSKRVEDTQYF,TGTGCCAGCAGTTACTCGAAGCGGGTAGAGGATACGCAGTATTTT
NA,NA,TRBV12-3/TRBV12-4,TRBJ2-1,CASSFLDNQETQFF,TGTGCCAGCAGTTTCCTAGACAACCAAGAGACCCAGTTCTTC
NA,NA,TRBV13,TRBJ1-6,CASSLTGESYNSPLHF,TGTGCCAGCAGTTTGACGGGGGAATCTTATAATTCACCCCTCCACTTT
few,TRBD1,TRBV28,TRBJ1-2,CACRDSGSRYGYTF,TGTGCCTGCAGGGACAGCGGCTCGCGCTATGGCTACACCTTC
few,NA,TRBV2,TRBJ2-7,CASRTGSDSYEQYF,TGTGCCAGCAGAACAGGGTCGGATAGCTACGAGCAGTACTTC
NA,NA,TRBV5-1,TRBJ1-2,CASSLGARPLNFGYTF,TGCGCCAGCAGCTTGGGGGCCCGACCCTTGAACTTTGGCTACACCTTC
NA,NA,TRBV9,TRBJ2-2,CASSVHDGELFF,TGTGCCAGCAGCGTACACGACGGGGAGCTGTTTTTT
NA,TRBD2,TRBV20-1,TRBJ2-3,CSASFPSGGGTDTQYF,TGCAGTGCTAGTTTTCCTAGCGGGGGGGGCACAGATACGCAGTATTTT
few,NA,TRBV6-6,TRBJ2-7,CASSPSTGMGEQYF,TGTGCCAGCAGCCCTTCGACAGGAATGGGGGAGCAGTACTTC
many,NA,TRBV29-1,TRBJ2-1,CSGGRQKTYNEQFF,TGCAGCGGGGGGCGACAGAAAACTTACAATGAGCAGTTCTTC
NA,TRBD1,TRBV20-1,TRBJ1-2,CSASSQGANYGYTF,TGCAGTGCTAGTTCACAGGGGGCTAACTATGGCTACACCTTC
NA,NA,TRBV6-5,TRBJ2-7,CATGQRRYEQYF,TGTGCCACAGGACAGCGTCGCTACGAGCAGTACTTC
NA,NA,TRBV3-1,TRBJ1-5,CASSQDITANQPQHF,TGTGCCAGCAGCCAAGATATAACGGCCAATCAGCCCCAGCATTTT
NA,TRBD1,TRBV4-1,TRBJ2-7,CASSQDRGQYGFGRCEQYF,TGCGCCAGCAGCCAAGATAGGGGGCAGTATGGTTTTGGCCGTTGCGAGCAGTACTTC
NA,NA,TRBV10-3,TRBJ1-1,CATGGVNTEAFF,TGTGCCACCGGGGGTGTGAACACTGAAGCTTTCTTT
NA,TRBD2,TRBV25-1,TRBJ2-3,CASSDSVLAGRADTQYF,TGTGCCAGCAGTGATTCGGTCCTAGCGGGAAGAGCAGATACGCAGTATTTT
NA,NA,TRBV5-1,TRBJ2-1,CASSEPYDEQFF,TGCGCCAGCAGCGAGCCCTACGATGAGCAGTTCTTC
NA,NA,TRBV27,TRBJ2-7,CASSRQHRFYEQYF,TGTGCCAGCAGTCGACAACACAGGTTCTACGAGCAGTACTTC
few,NA,TRBV25-1,TRBJ2-3,CASSELSTSTDTQYF,TGTGCCAGCAGTGAACTTTCCACTAGCACAGATACGCAGTATTTT
NA,NA,TRBV5-6,TRBJ1-1,CASSLGQVGDTEAFF,TGTGCCAGCAGCTTGGGGCAGGTCGGGGACACTGAAGCTTTCTTT
NA,NA,TRBV28,TRBJ1-2,CASRYRDSFNYGYTF,TGTGCCAGCAGATACAGGGATTCTTTTAACTATGGCTACACCTTC
many,NA,TRBV14,TRBJ2-6,CASRQSGANVLTF,TGTGCCAGCAGACAATCTGGGGCCAACGTCCTGACTTTC
many,TRBD2,TRBV20-1,TRBJ2-7,CSTSGGRYEQYF,TGCAGTACTAGCGGGGGCCGCTACGAGCAGTACTTC
NA,TRBD2,TRBV12-3/TRBV12-4,TRBJ2-1,CASVQGLADEQFF,TGTGCCAGCGTTCAGGGACTAGCGGACGAGCAGTTCTTC
few,TRBD1,TRBV14,TRBJ1-2,CASSQEKEGQGTGYTF,TGTGCCAGCAGCCAAGAAAAGGAAGGACAGGGGACTGGCTACACCTTC
NA,TRBD2,TRBV10-3,TRBJ2-1,CAISGGTSGYNERFF,TGTGCCATCAGTGGCGGGACTAGCGGCTACAATGAGCGGTTCTTC